This TCR beta chain appears in the sequencing data of a study of identical twins. Notes on the study in general: Zero-insertion analyses might be partly confounded by invariant T cells like MAIT and iNKT. Without tracking the same donors, conclusions rested on cross-sectional statistical analysis.

This clonotype was seen at least ten times. Its antigen is not identified. CDR3 length: 13 residues. Germline lookup yields CDR1 ENHRY and CDR2 SYGVKD. The ends lost 5 bases at V and 2 bases at J; junction bases unmatched: 2. TCRdb ran MiXCR on the 5' RACE reads and lists one entry per CDR3 protein. The data hold a few hundred thousand distinct CDR3 sequences, with approximately 10% observed a single time. This sample also appeared in a second study, on yellow fever vaccine responses in identical twins. From that study: Reportedly, the response of twins' T cells to the vaccine seemed partly convergent, partly personalized.

The rearrangement uses TRBV10-3 and TRBJ2-7; 8 nucleotides match TRBD2. The sequence came from a young woman in good health. The sample was PBMCs. The CDR3 is CAISPGGAYEQYF. CDR3 nucleotide sequence: TGTGCCATCAGTCCGGGGGGGGCCTACGAGCAGTACTTC.